This entry lists 11 T cell receptor beta chains sequenced from one sample in a study of T cell changes during pregnancy in multiple sclerosis. The method was immunoSEQ multiplex PCR; TCRdb's version includes in-frame clones alone and lacks a portion of them. The sample contains 35,000 to 45,000 clones, around 90% of which appear only once. This specimen consisted of CD4+ T cells from peripheral blood mononuclear cells, obtained in the first trimester of pregnancy. The receptors come from a female donor with multiple sclerosis, enrolled in a pregnancy study.

The chain links TRBV6-5 to TRBJ1-1, with D perhaps TRBD1 (6 bases). Germline V gene lookup returns CDR1 MNHEY and CDR2 SVGAGI. This CDR3 region has 14 residues. V dropped 6 bases and J dropped 1 base, with 12 bases sitting between them. CDR3 amino acids: CASRLGQPNTEAFF. For the CDR3, the DNA is TGTGCCAGCAGGTTGGGACAACCGAACACTGAAGCTTTCTTT.

V is TRBV6-5 and J is TRBJ1-1, with TRBD1 matching over 7 bases. This CDR3 region has 15 residues. Trimming took 7 bases from V and 0 from J; bases not matched to a gene: 8. Per the germline V gene, CDR1 is MNHEY and CDR2 is SVGAGI. The CDR3 reads CASIKTGAMNTEAFF. The CDR3 bases are TGTGCCAGCATTAAAACAGGGGCCATGAACACTGAAGCTTTCTTT.

The chain recombines TRBV4-1 with TRBJ2-4, with D perhaps TRBD2 (6 bases). Germline V gene data show CDR1 as MGHRA and CDR2 as YSYEKL. Trimming pared 0 bases from V and 0 bases from J, leaving 9 bases between. The CDR3 has 16 residues. The CDR3 DNA follows: TGCGCCAGCAGCCAAGAGGGGGGAATAGCCAAAAACATTCAGTACTTC. It encodes CASSQEGGIAKNIQYF.

The V call is TRBV5-4, the J call TRBJ1-2, with 7 bases identical to TRBD1. Germline trimming cut 1 base from V and 7 bases from J; bases unmatched to any gene: 1. Germline-derived CDR1 and CDR2 are SGHNT and YYREEE (reference sequence). The CDR3 runs to 12 residues. In DNA form, the CDR3 reads TGTGCCAGCAGCTTGAGGGACAGTGGCTACACCTTC. Translation: CASSLRDSGYTF.

This chain uses TRBV2 with TRBJ2-3; TRBD2 agrees at 14 bases. The J segment lost 4 bases and the V segment lost 10 bases, leaving 7 bases of the junction unmatched. In germline, CDR1 is SNHLY, CDR2 FYNNEI. The CDR3 spans 15 residues. CDR3 region: CAIRPGLAGADTQYF. The CDR3 region has the DNA TGTGCCATCCGTCCGGGACTAGCGGGAGCAGATACGCAGTATTTT.

The rearrangement joins TRBV27 to TRBJ2-7, with 7 bases identical to TRBD2. Looked up from germline, CDR1 is MNHEY and CDR2 is SMNVEV (reference sequence). V was pared by 3 bases and J by 3 bases, with 8 bases of the junction left unmatched. This CDR3 spans 15 amino acids. Written as DNA, the CDR3 is TGTGCCAGCAGTTTTAACGGGAGGAAGAGCTACGAGCAGTACTTC. Translated: CASSFNGRKSYEQYF.

The J gene is TRBJ2-7, the V gene TRBV6-5, with 7 bases that match TRBD1. The germline V gene encodes CDR1 MNHEY and CDR2 SVGAGI. The length of the CDR3 is 15 residues. V lost 0 bases to trimming and J lost 1 base; unmatched junction nucleotides: 3. Written as DNA, the CDR3 is TGTGCCAGCAGTTACTCCGGCAGGGGGTCCTACGAGCAGTACTTC. Its protein is CASSYSGRGSYEQYF.

This clone was found once. The chain recombines TRBV25-1 with TRBJ2-7; D is perhaps TRBD1 (6 bases). The V gene's germline CDR1 is MGHDK and CDR2 SYGVNS. V lost 5 bases and J 1 base, leaving 18 bases between the germline ends. CDR3 size: 16 residues. The CDR3 nucleotides are TGTGCCAGCAGTCCCCCCGACAGGCAGGGATCCTACGAGCAGTACTTC. Protein product: CASSPPDRQGSYEQYF.

The V call is TRBV4-1, the J call TRBJ1-1; no firm D call. CDR1 MGHRA and CDR2 YSYEKL come from the germline V gene. The V and J ends lost 4 bases and 2 bases respectively, with 23 bases between them. CDR3 length equals 18 residues. The CDR3 DNA reads as TGCGCCAGCAGCCCTCGTGGGCCGCCCTTATTATCCAACACTGAAGCTTTCTTT. This gives the protein CASSPRGPPLLSNTEAFF.

The gene calls are TRBV2 and TRBJ2-2; TRBD2 matches at 9 bases. V shed 1 base, J shed 5 bases, and the junction held 2 bases outside the gene matches. The germline CDR1 and CDR2 sequences are SNHLY and FYNNEI. This CDR3 has 15 amino acids. The chain's CDR3 is CASSEGLAGTGELFF. The CDR3 nucleotides read TGTGCCAGCAGTGAAGGGCTAGCGGGAACCGGGGAGCTGTTTTTT.

The chain carries TRBV30 and TRBJ2-7; D unclear. CDR1 is GTSNPN, CDR2 SVGIG, per germline (reference sequence). Trimming took 3 bases from V and 2 from J, leaving 5 bases between them. The length of the CDR3 is 11 residues. The CDR3 sequence: CAWSLAYEQYF. CDR3 bases: TGTGCCTGGAGCCTTGCCTACGAGCAGTACTTC.